The source of this T cell receptor (beta chain) is a study of T cell responses to AZD1222 COVID-19 vaccine. Findings of the study overall: With two AZD1222 doses given, Spike-specific TCR breadth and depth both rose.

Assay: immunoSEQ multiplex PCR; the TCRdb copy retains only in-frame clones and omits some. The sample records 200,000 or so clones, 93% being singletons. On this clone: Its antigen is as yet unknown. The identical CDR3 is also encoded by other nucleotide sequences in the sample.

Germline V lookup: CDR1 LGHDT, CDR2 YNNKEL (reference sequence). This CDR3 comprises 14 residues. V gave up 1 base and J gave up 1 base, with 7 bases separating them. The rearrangement uses TRBV3-1 (or the pseudogene TRBV3-2) and TRBJ1-1; D uncertain. The source of this sequence is an adult who received the AZD1222 COVID-19 vaccine. Sequenced material: peripheral blood, taken 28 days after the second AZD1222 dose. The CDR3 coding sequence is TGTGCCAGCAGCCAAGGGCAAGGGAACACTGAAGCTTTCTTT. Translating gives CASSQGQGNTEAFF.